This T cell receptor beta chain was observed in a study of blood T cell repertoires in COVID-19. Overall study context: Some COVID-19 samples were acute and others convalescent; all came from the United States, Italy and Spain. Sample material is recorded as cDNA or gDNA derived from T cells, B-cell-depleted T cells, or PBMCs.

Authors' processing steps: Nucleated cell counts were estimated from reference gene primer amplification. Assay used: immunoSEQ multiplex PCR; TCRdb lists only in-frame clones, some missing. V and J calls and clone size are given by that table; D and trimming were obtained from the DNA. The data show some 250,000 clones, roughly four fifths seen once. The germline V and J ends were trimmed by 3 bases and 2 bases, with 21 bases remaining between them. The CDR3 consists of 18 residues. In germline, CDR1 is ENHRY, CDR2 SYGVKD. The sequencing input was peripheral blood. The chain carries TRBV10-3 and TRBJ2-3; tentatively, D is TRBD2 (5 bases). This clonotype originated in a man aged 30 to 45 who had recovered from COVID-19. The CDR3 loop is CAISEGRRASGSTDTQYF. CDR3 nucleotide sequence: TGTGCCATCAGTGAAGGTCGGCGGGCCTCGGGGTCCACAGATACGCAGTATTTT.